The rows below give T cell receptor beta chains drawn from one sample of a study of T cells in localized non-small cell lung cancer. Generated by immunoSEQ multiplex PCR, the TCRdb table keeps only in-frame clones and is missing some. The repertoire has tens of thousands of clones, around 88% of them found once; the top ten carry 7% to 7.5%. This material consisted of peripheral blood, taken before any cancer treatment. The receptors come from a woman aged 40-69 years with stage I lung adenocarcinoma. CDR3s include the opening cysteine and the closing phenylalanine or tryptophan. The D gene is left open where the match is weak. The size field is filled for only some rows; it gives once, few, many or a size class.

J,size,V,D,DNA,CDR3
TRBJ1-1,NA,TRBV5-6,TRBD1,TGTGCCAGCAGCACTACAGGGGGCGCCTCGACTGAAGCTTTCTTT,CASSTTGGASTEAFF
TRBJ2-3,NA,TRBV4-1,TRBD2,TGCGCCAGCAGCCAATCCCCAGCGGGGGCGCTCACAGATACGCAGTATTTT,CASSQSPAGALTDTQYF
TRBJ1-5,NA,TRBV2,NA,TGTGCCAGCAGTGGGTATGGCAGGGATCAGCCCCAGCATTTT,CASSGYGRDQPQHF
TRBJ1-1,once,TRBV12-5,NA,TGTGCTAGTGCTTTGAGTCGACAAATGAACACTGAAGCTTTCTTT,CASALSRQMNTEAFF
TRBJ1-2,few,TRBV28,NA,TGTGCCAGCAGTTCGAAGATCGGTAACTATGGCTACACCTTC,CASSSKIGNYGYTF
TRBJ1-2,NA,TRBV19,NA,TGTGCCAGTAGCCTCAGGTCCCGCTATGGCTACACCTTC,CASSLRSRYGYTF
TRBJ1-5,NA,TRBV18,TRBD1,TGTGCCAGCTCACCAGGGACAGGCAATCAGCCCCAGCATTTT,CASSPGTGNQPQHF
TRBJ2-4,NA,TRBV18,NA,TGTGCCAGCTCACCACCGGGCGACTACCTGAAAAACATTCAGTACTTC,CASSPPGDYLKNIQYF
TRBJ1-4,NA,TRBV5-5,NA,TGTGCCAGCAGTTTGCTCCTGAGAGGGCTTGCAACTAATGAAAAACTGTTTTTT,CASSLLLRGLATNEKLFF
TRBJ1-5,NA,TRBV4-1,NA,TGCGCCAGCAGCCGCGTAGGTGGAGGTGATCAGCCCCAGCATTTT,CASSRVGGGDQPQHF
TRBJ2-7,NA,TRBV4-2,TRBD2,TGTGCCAGCAGCCCGGAAGTAGCGGGGGAGCTCTACGAGCAGTACTTC,CASSPEVAGELYEQYF
TRBJ2-3,NA,TRBV9,TRBD2,TGTGCCAGCAGCGGGCCTAAGACTAGCGGGGGAGCCCAAAGCACAGATACGCAGTATTTT,CASSGPKTSGGAQSTDTQYF
TRBJ1-3,NA,TRBV9,NA,TGTGCCAGCAGCGGACACACAGGAAACACCATATATTTT,CASSGHTGNTIYF
TRBJ2-7,NA,TRBV6-1,NA,TGTGCCAGCAGTGAACAGGGGAACTCCTACGAGCAGTACTTC,CASSEQGNSYEQYF
TRBJ1-3,NA,TRBV28,NA,TGTGCCAGCACCCTGGGGGACTTCTCTGGAAACACCATATATTTT,CASTLGDFSGNTIYF
TRBJ2-1,NA,TRBV5-8,NA,TGTGCCAGCATCTTTAGCCCGAGCTCCTACAATGAGCAGTTCTTC,CASIFSPSSYNEQFF